A single sample gave rise to the 12 T cell receptor beta chains below, sequenced in a study of cytomegalovirus exposure and HLA in healthy donors (dated by TCRdb to the late 2010s). Library prep was done by the immunoSEQ multiplex PCR assay. The multiplex PCR relied on a mix of 60 forward primers for TCR Vbeta segments and 13 reverse primers for TCR Jbeta segments. Not all clones reach the TCRdb copy of this immuneACCESS table, which keeps in-frame sequences only. Checked studies attribute under half of the gap to unresolved V genes and leave the rest unexplained. This specimen's table enumerates roughly 70,000 clones. Of the sample, 2.5% to 3% falls within the top ten clones. The material sequenced was PBMCs. Receptor source: a man aged 35 to 55 in good health and CMV-seronegative.

In DNA, the CDR3 is TGTGCCAGCACTTATACAGGGGGAATCTTCTTT. As protein: CASTYTGGIFF. The rearrangement links TRBV6-5 to TRBJ1-1; 8 nucleotides agree with TRBD1. Germline lookup yields CDR1 MNHEY and CDR2 SVGAGI. There are 11 residues in the CDR3. With 7 bases clipped from V and 14 bases from J, the junction kept 9 bases outside the gene matches.

The DNA for the CDR3 is TGTGCCAGCAGCTTATGGACAGGGGGCGCCTACGAGCAGTACTTC. Translated: CASSLWTGGAYEQYF. This chain uses TRBV5-6 with TRBJ2-7, with TRBD1 matching 11 bases. Per the germline V gene, CDR1 is SGHDT and CDR2 is YYEEEE. V shed 2 bases and J 2 bases; nucleotides not matched to a gene: 3. The CDR3 has 15 amino acids.

In DNA, the CDR3 is TGTGCCAGCAGCCAAACAGGGACTAGCGGGTTAAATGAGCAGTTCTTC. As protein: CASSQTGTSGLNEQFF. This chain links TRBV4-2 with TRBJ2-1, with 12 positions matching TRBD2. V trimming: 2 bases; J trimming: 7 bases; junction bases outside the gene matches: 6. The germline gives CDR1 LGHNA, CDR2 YNFKEQ. The CDR3 is 16 residues long.

The chain couples TRBV29-1 to TRBJ1-5, with D perhaps matching TRBD1 (6 bases). Germline V gives CDR1 SQVTM, CDR2 ANQGSEA. V was clipped by 6 bases and J by 4 bases, with 13 bases between them. The CDR3 contains 13 residues. The CDR3 spells CSVMQGPNQPQHF. CDR3 bases: TGCAGCGTCATGCAGGGGCCTAATCAGCCCCAGCATTTT.

This sequence joins TRBV27 and TRBJ2-6; tentative D call: TRBD2 (5 bases). V was cut by 4 bases and J by 0 bases, with 16 bases left in between. Germline CDR1 MNHEY, CDR2 SMNVEV (reference sequence). The CDR3 is 18 amino acids. The CDR3 is CASSSREITLSGANVLTF. DNA of the CDR3: TGTGCCAGCAGTTCCCGGGAAATTACACTCTCTGGGGCCAACGTCCTGACTTTC.

The chain combines TRBV18 with TRBJ2-5, with 10 bases fitting TRBD1. The germline V gene encodes CDR1 KGHSH and CDR2 LQKENI. The junction had 6 bases not matched to a gene; V was cut back by 3 bases and J by 5 bases. The CDR3 length is 15 residues. The CDR3 coding sequence is TGTGCCAGCTCACCTCGGGACAGGGGTAGCGAGACCCAGTACTTC. As protein: CASSPRDRGSETQYF. The whole variable domain, remainder taken from reference TRBV18 and TRBJ2-5, is NAGVMQNPRHLVRRRGQEARLRCSPMKGHSHVYWYRQLPEEGLKFMVYLQKENIIDESGMPKERFSAEFPKEGPSILRIQQVVRGDSAAYFCASSPRDRGSETQYFGPGTRLLVL.

The chain employs TRBV6-5 and TRBJ1-2; 8 bases line up with TRBD1. The CDR3 sequence is 14 residues long. V was clipped by 6 bases and J by 8 bases; unmatched bases: 11. From germline, CDR1 is MNHEY and CDR2 SVGAGI. The CDR3 sequence: CASSPGQGMGGYTF. The CDR3 coding sequence is TGTGCCAGCAGCCCCGGACAGGGAATGGGGGGCTACACCTTC.

J is TRBJ2-7 and V is TRBV19; perhaps TRBD1 as D (7 bases). Trimming took 6 bases from V and 2 from J, leaving 20 bases between them. Germline values: CDR1 LNHDA, CDR2 SQIVND (reference sequence). The CDR3 is 16 residues long. The CDR3 is CASSDGRTGLPYEQYF. CDR3 DNA sequence: TGTGCCAGTAGCGACGGGCGGACAGGACTACCCTACGAGCAGTACTTC.

Of note for this clone: One junction end does not reproduce the germline sequence, and a read error may be involved. At the DNA level, this CDR3 is encoded by other sequences in the same sample as well. The J gene is TRBJ2-1, the V gene TRBV6-5; 7 bases align to TRBD1. CDR1 MNHEY and CDR2 SVGAGI come from the germline V gene. The CDR3 has 15 amino acids. The CDR3 is CASSYNRDRDNEQFF. The CDR3, as DNA: TGCGCCAGCAGTTACAACCGGGACAGAGACAATGAGCAGTTCTTC.

The chain joins TRBV10-1 to TRBJ1-2; 10 bases are a match to TRBD1. CDR1 is WNHNN, CDR2 SYGVQD, per germline (reference sequence). The trim removed 5 bases at V and 5 bases at J, leaving 14 bases unmatched. The CDR3 spans 17 residues. The CDR3 region has the DNA TGCGCCAGCAGTCCGAGGGGGGGGACAGGGGAAATTTATGGCTACACCTTC. Translated, it gives CASSPRGGTGEIYGYTF.

The chain carries TRBV5-8 and TRBJ2-7; D unclear. Germline CDR1 and CDR2: SGHTS and YDEGEE. The CDR3 sequence is 14 residues long. V was pared by 3 bases and J by 0 bases, with 10 bases between. The CDR3 spells CASSSTVSSYEQYF. DNA of the CDR3: TGTGCCAGCAGCTCGACTGTGAGCTCCTACGAGCAGTACTTC.

The chain combines TRBV5-1 with TRBJ1-5, with 7 bases that match TRBD1. Germline CDR1 SGHRS, CDR2 YFSETQ. The CDR3 spans 15 residues. V lost 4 bases to trimming and J lost 7 bases; unmatched junction nucleotides: 11. In DNA form, the CDR3 reads TGCGCCAGCAGCAAAGGGACAGAGGGAATACAGCCCCAGCATTTT. Residues: CASSKGTEGIQPQHF.